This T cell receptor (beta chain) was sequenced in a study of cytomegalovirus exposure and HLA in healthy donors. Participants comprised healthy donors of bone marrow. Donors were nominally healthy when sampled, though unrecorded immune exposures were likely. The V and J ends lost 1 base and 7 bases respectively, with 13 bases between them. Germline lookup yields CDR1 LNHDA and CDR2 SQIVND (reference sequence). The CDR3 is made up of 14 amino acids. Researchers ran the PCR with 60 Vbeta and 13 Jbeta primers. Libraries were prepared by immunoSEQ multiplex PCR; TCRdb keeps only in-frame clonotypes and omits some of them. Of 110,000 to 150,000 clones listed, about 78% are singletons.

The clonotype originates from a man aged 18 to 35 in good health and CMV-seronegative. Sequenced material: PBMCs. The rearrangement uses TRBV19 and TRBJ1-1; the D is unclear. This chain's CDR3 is CASSIVRTRIEAFF. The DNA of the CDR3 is TGTGCCAGTAGTATAGTGCGGACTCGGATTGAAGCTTTCTTT.